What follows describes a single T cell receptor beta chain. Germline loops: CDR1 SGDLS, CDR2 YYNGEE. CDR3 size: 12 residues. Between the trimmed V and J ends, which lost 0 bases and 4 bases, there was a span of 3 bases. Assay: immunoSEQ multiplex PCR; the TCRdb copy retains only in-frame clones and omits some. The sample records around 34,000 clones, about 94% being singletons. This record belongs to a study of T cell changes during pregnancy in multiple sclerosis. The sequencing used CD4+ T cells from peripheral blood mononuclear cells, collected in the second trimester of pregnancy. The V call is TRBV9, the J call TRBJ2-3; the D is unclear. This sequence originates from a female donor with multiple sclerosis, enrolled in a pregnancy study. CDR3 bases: TGTGCCAGCAGCGTAGCGGCAGATACGCAGTATTTT. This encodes CASSVAADTQYF.